Listed below are T cell receptor beta chains from one sample, sequenced in a study of cytomegalovirus exposure and HLA in healthy donors. Clones were read by immunoSEQ multiplex PCR, and TCRdb kept only the in-frame ones, dropping some. The sample includes around 150,000 clones, approximately 82% of them seen just once. Sequencing was carried out using PBMCs. The source is a man aged 25 to 40 in good health and CMV-seropositive. Both conserved end residues are part of each CDR3. D genes are given only for firm matches. The size entry is marked missing in some rows and otherwise reads once, few, many or a size class.

TRBV4-1	NA	TRBJ2-7	NA	TGCGCCAGCAGCCAAGAACCAACTAGCCACGAGCAGTACTTC	CASSQEPTSHEQYF
TRBV9	few	TRBJ2-1	NA	TGTGCCAGCAGCGTAGGCCTCGGGTCTGAGCAGTTCTTC	CASSVGLGSEQFF
TRBV6-1	few	TRBJ1-4	TRBD1	TGTGCCAGCAGTGACAGGGGGAGTGAAAAACTGTTTTTT	CASSDRGSEKLFF
TRBV28	once	TRBJ1-2	NA	TGTGCCAGCAGTTTACCTCAGGGTGGCGGAGGCTACACCTTC	CASSLPQGGGGYTF
TRBV12-5	NA	TRBJ1-1	NA	TGTGCTAGTGGTCCCCCTGGAGTTAGTTTGGCTTTCTTT	CASGPPGVSLAFF
TRBV27	NA	TRBJ2-7	NA	TGTGCCAGCAGTACCAGACAGAGGGGGGAGCAGTACTTC	CASSTRQRGEQYF
TRBV19	once	TRBJ1-2	NA	TGTGCCAAGTCCTCTAGGGGGTTTAGCTATGGCTACACCTTC	CAKSSRGFSYGYTF
TRBV27	once	TRBJ2-3	NA	TGTGCCAGCAGTTCCTTAAGTCAGTATACGCAGTATTTT	CASSSLSQYTQYF
TRBV28	NA	TRBJ1-2	NA	TGTGCCAGCAGTTGGGGAGACAATGGCTACACCTTC	CASSWGDNGYTF
TRBV27	NA	TRBJ2-7	TRBD2	TGTGCCAGCAGTTTAAGGGGTAGCGGGCCCTCCTACGAGCAGTACTTC	CASSLRGSGPSYEQYF
TRBV28	NA	TRBJ1-2	NA	TGTGCCAGCAGTGAGATGGACAGACCAGATAACTATGGCTACACCTTC	CASSEMDRPDNYGYTF
TRBV2	once	TRBJ2-3	TRBD2	TGTGCCAGCACCGAGGGCCTAGCGGGGTCCACAGATACGCAGTATTTT	CASTEGLAGSTDTQYF
TRBV19	NA	TRBJ2-3	TRBD2	TGTGCCAGTAAAGTTAGCGGGGGGGCGGGAGATACGCAGTATTTT	CASKVSGGAGDTQYF
TRBV19	NA	TRBJ2-1	TRBD2	TGTGCCGCCAAGACTAGCGGGAACTACAATGAGCAGTTCTTC	CAAKTSGNYNEQFF
TRBV5-4	few	TRBJ2-7	TRBD1	TGTGCCAGCAGCGTCGGGACAGGGCTTTACGAGCAGTACTTC	CASSVGTGLYEQYF
TRBV6-5	NA	TRBJ1-2	NA	TGTGCCACCACGGACAGTACCGGCTACACCTTC	CATTDSTGYTF
TRBV7-2	NA	TRBJ2-3	NA	TGTGCCAGCAGCTTAGGTAGCGAGGCGGATACGCAGTATTTT	CASSLGSEADTQYF
TRBV29-1	NA	TRBJ2-7	TRBD1	TGCAGCGCTACGGGACAGGGGACCTACGAGCAGTACTTC	CSATGQGTYEQYF
TRBV18	NA	TRBJ2-6	NA	TGTGCCAGCTCACCTGGTCAGACAGGGGCCAACGTCCTGACTTTC	CASSPGQTGANVLTF
TRBV9	NA	TRBJ2-1	NA	TGTGCCAGCAGCGGGAAGAACAGGGCGTACAATGAGCAGTTCTTC	CASSGKNRAYNEQFF
TRBV6-5	once	TRBJ2-5	TRBD2	TGTGCCAGCTCTGTAGCGGGAGACTGGGAGACCCAGTACTTC	CASSVAGDWETQYF
TRBV5-1	NA	TRBJ1-4	TRBD1	TGCGCCAGCAGCTCCACAGGGGGAACTAATGAAAAACTGTTTTTT	CASSSTGGTNEKLFF
TRBV18	NA	TRBJ2-4	NA	TGTGCCAGCTCACCCGACAGACTAGCCAAAAACATTCAGTACTTC	CASSPDRLAKNIQYF